The 3 T cell receptor beta chains presented below share a single source sample, sequenced in a study of human T cells and chemical hapten exposure. MiXCR, applied by TCRdb to the RACE reads, yields one record per CDR3 protein. This table holds roughly 88,000 distinct CDR3 sequences, roughly a tenth found once. Regarding time point: pre-sensitization, week 0. Treatment here: therapeutic diphenylcyclopropenone sensitization with weekly scalp DPC. Sequencing used whole blood, obtained in connection with sensitization to the hapten diphenylcyclopropenone (DPC). Receptors originate from a woman between 40 and 50 years old with alopecia areata. Some clones in this sample may be carry-over from other donors' samples.

This clonotype has just a few counts. J is TRBJ1-1 and V is TRBV10-3; 10 bases fit TRBD1. Germline values: CDR1 ENHRY, CDR2 SYGVKD. The CDR3 totals 17 residues. Trimming took 3 bases from V and 10 from J; bases not matched to a gene: 17. The CDR3 region is CAISDGTGARDQGRAFF. The CDR3 DNA sequence: TGTGCCATCAGTGATGGGACAGGGGCCCGCGATCAAGGGAGAGCTTTCTTT.

In this sample, this clonotype turned up a few times. This chain uses TRBV19 with TRBJ2-1; no reliable D call. V gave up 4 bases and J gave up 6 bases, with 10 bases separating them. Germline V lookup: CDR1 LNHDA, CDR2 SQIVND (reference sequence). The CDR3 loop spans 13 amino acids. CDR3 bases: TGTGCCAGTAGTAGCCATTACGGCAATGAGCAGTTCTTC. This gives the protein CASSSHYGNEQFF. The full variable domain, in which reference TRBV19 and TRBJ2-1 provide the parts outside the CDR3, is DGGITQSPKYLFRKEGQNVTLSCEQNLNHDAMYWYRQDPGQGLRLIYYSQIVNDFQKGDIAEGYSVSREKKESFPLTVTSAQKNPTAFYLCASSSHYGNEQFFGPGTRLTVL.

This clonotype has a count of ten or more. The chain links TRBV2 to TRBJ2-5, with TRBD2 matching 8 bases. The ends lost 2 bases at V and 1 base at J; junction bases unmatched: 3. This CDR3 contains 15 residues. The germline CDR1 and CDR2 sequences are SNHLY and FYNNEI. CDR3: CASSEPTSAQETQYF. The CDR3 nucleotides are TGTGCCAGCAGTGAACCGACTAGCGCCCAAGAGACCCAGTACTTC. Drawing the rest from reference TRBV2 and TRBJ2-5, the complete variable domain is EPEVTQTPSHQVTQMGQEVILRCVPISNHLYFYWYRQILGQKVEFLVSFYNNEISEKSEIFDDQFSVERPDGSNFTLKIRSTKLEDSAMYFCASSEPTSAQETQYFGPGTRLLVL.